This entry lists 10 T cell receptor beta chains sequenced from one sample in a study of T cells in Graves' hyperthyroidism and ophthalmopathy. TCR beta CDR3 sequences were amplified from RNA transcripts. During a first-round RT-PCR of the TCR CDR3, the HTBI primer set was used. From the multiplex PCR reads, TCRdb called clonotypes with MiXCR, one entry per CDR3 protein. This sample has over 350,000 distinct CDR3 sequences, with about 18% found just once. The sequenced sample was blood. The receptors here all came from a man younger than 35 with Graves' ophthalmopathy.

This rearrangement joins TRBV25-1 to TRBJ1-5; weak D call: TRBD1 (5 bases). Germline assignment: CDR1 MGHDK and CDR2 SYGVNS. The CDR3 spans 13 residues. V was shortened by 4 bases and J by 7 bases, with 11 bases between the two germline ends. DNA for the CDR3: TGTGCCAGCAGTGCTCAGTGGGGCCAGCCCCAGCATTTT. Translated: CASSAQWGQPQHF.

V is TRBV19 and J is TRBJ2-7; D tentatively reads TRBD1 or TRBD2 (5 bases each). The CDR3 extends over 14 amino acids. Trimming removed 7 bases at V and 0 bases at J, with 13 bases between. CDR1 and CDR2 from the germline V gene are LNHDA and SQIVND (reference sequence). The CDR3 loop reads CASMGTEDSYEQYF. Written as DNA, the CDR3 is TGTGCCAGTATGGGGACGGAGGACTCCTACGAGCAGTACTTC. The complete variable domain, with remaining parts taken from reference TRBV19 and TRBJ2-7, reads DGGITQSPKYLFRKEGQNVTLSCEQNLNHDAMYWYRQDPGQGLRLIYYSQIVNDFQKGDIAEGYSVSREKKESFPLTVTSAQKNPTAFYLCASMGTEDSYEQYFGPGTRLTVT.

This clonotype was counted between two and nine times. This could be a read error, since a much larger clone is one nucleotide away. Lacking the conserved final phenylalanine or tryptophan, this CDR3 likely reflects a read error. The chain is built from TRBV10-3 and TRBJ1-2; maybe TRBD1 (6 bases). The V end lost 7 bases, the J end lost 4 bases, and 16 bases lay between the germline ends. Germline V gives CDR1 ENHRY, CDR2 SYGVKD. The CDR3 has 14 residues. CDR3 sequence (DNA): TGTGCCATCACGGCCGGGGGCGCACGCTATGGCTACACCCTC. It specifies CAITAGGARYGYTL.

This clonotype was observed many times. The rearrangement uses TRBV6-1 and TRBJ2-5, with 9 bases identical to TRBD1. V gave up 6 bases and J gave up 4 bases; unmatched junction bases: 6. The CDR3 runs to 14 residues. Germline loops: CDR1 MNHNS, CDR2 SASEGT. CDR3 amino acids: CASRELTGGETQYF. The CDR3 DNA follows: TGTGCCAGCAGGGAGTTGACAGGGGGAGAGACCCAGTACTTC.

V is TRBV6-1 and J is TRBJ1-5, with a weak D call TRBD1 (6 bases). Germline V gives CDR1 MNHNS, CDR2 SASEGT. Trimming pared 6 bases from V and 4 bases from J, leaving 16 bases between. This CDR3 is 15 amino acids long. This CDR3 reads CASRESRGGNQPQHF. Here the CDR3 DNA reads TGTGCCAGCAGAGAAAGCAGGGGTGGTAATCAGCCCCAGCATTTT.

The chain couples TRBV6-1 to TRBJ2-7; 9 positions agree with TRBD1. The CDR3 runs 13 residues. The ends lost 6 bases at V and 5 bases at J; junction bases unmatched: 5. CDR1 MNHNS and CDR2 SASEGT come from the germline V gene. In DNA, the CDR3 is TGTGCCAGCAGGGGGACAGGGTCTCACGAGCAGTACTTC. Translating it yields CASRGTGSHEQYF.

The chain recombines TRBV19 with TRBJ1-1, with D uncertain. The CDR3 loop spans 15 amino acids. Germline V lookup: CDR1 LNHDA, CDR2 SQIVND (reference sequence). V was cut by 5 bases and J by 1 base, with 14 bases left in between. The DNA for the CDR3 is TGTGCCAGTAGTTTAAGATCCGAGTGGAACACTGAAGCTTTCTTT. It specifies CASSLRSEWNTEAFF.

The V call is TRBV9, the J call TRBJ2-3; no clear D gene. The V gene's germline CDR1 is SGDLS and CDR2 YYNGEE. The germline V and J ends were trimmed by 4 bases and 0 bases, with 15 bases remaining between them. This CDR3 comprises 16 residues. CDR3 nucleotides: TGTGCCAGCAGCAGAGGAGCTACCCCTAGCACAGATACGCAGTATTTT. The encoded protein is CASSRGATPSTDTQYF.

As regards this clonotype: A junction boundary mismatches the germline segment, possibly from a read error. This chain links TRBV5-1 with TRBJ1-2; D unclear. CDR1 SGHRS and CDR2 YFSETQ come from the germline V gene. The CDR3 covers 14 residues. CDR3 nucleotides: TGTGCCAGCAGCCCCCCCCAAGGCACGTATGGCTACACCTTC. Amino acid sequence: CASSPPQGTYGYTF.

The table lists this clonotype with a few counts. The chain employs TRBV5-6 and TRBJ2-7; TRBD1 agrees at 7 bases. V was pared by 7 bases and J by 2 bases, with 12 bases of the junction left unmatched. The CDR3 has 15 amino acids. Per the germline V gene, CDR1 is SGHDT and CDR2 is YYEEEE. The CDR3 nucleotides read TGTGCCAGCCTACTCAGGGGGAGATTTACCTACGAGCAGTACTTC. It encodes CASLLRGRFTYEQYF.